One sample yielded the 21 T cell receptor beta chains listed below, sequenced in a study of regulatory T cells in long-lasting Graves disease. Construction of TCR beta libraries relied on iRepertoire HTBI primers and on Arm-PCR targeting CDR3 regions. TCRdb passed the multiplex PCR reads through MiXCR, listing each CDR3 protein once. The data hold just over 600,000 distinct CDR3 sequences, with 16% observed a single time. Time point reported: newly diagnosed GD, antithyroid drugs for less than 3 months. PBMC RNA was the source of the TCR library. This same sample was also taken into another study, of T cells in Graves' hyperthyroidism and ophthalmopathy.

The sequencing here drew on peripheral blood mononuclear cells (PBMCs), taken at new diagnosis, from a patient treated with antithyroid drugs. The receptors stem from a woman younger than 45 with Graves disease.

In its sample, this clonotype was seen a few times. The rearrangement uses TRBV10-3 and TRBJ2-3; 12 bases are shared with TRBD1. The J segment lost 7 bases and the V segment lost 8 bases, leaving 10 bases of the junction unmatched. CDR3 length: 15 residues. Germline values: CDR1 ENHRY, CDR2 SYGVKD. The CDR3 region is CAIASGQGARNTQYF. CDR3 sequence (DNA): TGTGCCATCGCTTCGGGACAGGGGGCGCGGAATACGCAGTATTTT.

This chain links TRBV3-1 with TRBJ2-5, with D perhaps TRBD2 (6 bases). Deletions cut 0 bases from V and 3 bases from J, with 14 bases between. Germline assignment: CDR1 LGHDT and CDR2 YNNKEL (reference sequence). CDR3 length: 16 residues. In nucleotides, the CDR3 is TGTGCCAGCAGCCAAGACAGATCGACTAGGGAAGAGACCCAGTACTTC. Encoded protein: CASSQDRSTREETQYF.

In its sample, this clonotype was seen a few times. This chain links TRBV7-2 with TRBJ1-3; D is unclear. CDR1 is SGHTA, CDR2 FQGNSA, per germline. Trimming took 5 bases from V and 0 from J, leaving 14 bases between them. The CDR3 runs 16 residues. DNA of the CDR3: TGTGCCAGCAGCCCGCAGGCGGTGGGCTCTGGAAACACCATATATTTT. It specifies CASSPQAVGSGNTIYF.

This clonotype was observed a few times. The chain recombines TRBV7-8 with TRBJ2-7; no reliable D call. V was clipped by 3 bases and J by 0 bases, with 12 bases between them. From germline, CDR1 is SGHVS and CDR2 FQNEAQ. The CDR3 totals 15 residues. Here the CDR3 DNA reads TGTGCCAGCAGCTTCCGGCCATTGAACTCCTACGAGCAGTACTTC. As protein: CASSFRPLNSYEQYF.

On this clonotype: A read error may be the cause here, since a much bigger clone is one base away. J is TRBJ1-5 and V is TRBV19; 9 positions match TRBD1. In germline, CDR1 is LNHDA, CDR2 SQIVND (reference sequence). This CDR3 spans 17 amino acids. The CDR3 coding sequence is TGTGCCAGTAGTTCCGGGACAGGGTTTCGGGGCAATCAGCCCCGGCATTTT. Translated, it gives CASSSGTGFRGNQPRHF.

Many counts were recorded for this clonotype. The CDR3 coding sequence is TGTGCCAGCAGGTCCCCGGGACAGGGTTCCTACGAGCAGTACTTC. Its translation is CASRSPGQGSYEQYF. The genes are TRBV28 and TRBJ2-7; 9 nucleotides line up with TRBD1. The CDR3 covers 15 residues. V lost 6 bases and J lost 1; bases outside the gene matches: 7. Per germline, CDR1 MDHEN and CDR2 SYDVKM.

The V call is TRBV5-1, the J call TRBJ2-7, with TRBD2 matching 8 bases. In germline, CDR1 is SGHRS, CDR2 YFSETQ. The CDR3 is 15 amino acids. Unmatched junction bases numbered 8, after V lost 4 bases and J lost 2 bases. The CDR3 coding sequence is TGCGCCAGCAGCCAGGTAGTGGGACTAGCCTACGAGCAGTACTTC. This translates into CASSQVVGLAYEQYF.

The chain carries TRBV28 and TRBJ1-2, with no clear D. V shed 8 bases and J shed 4 bases, with 11 bases lying between them. The CDR3 is 12 amino acids. Germline CDR1 MDHEN, CDR2 SYDVKM. CDR3 amino acids: CASSRELYGYTF. The CDR3 bases are TGTGCCAGCTCCCGGGAGCTCTATGGCTACACCTTC.

This clonotype was counted only a few times. The CDR3 DNA sequence: TGTGCCAGCAGTTTAGCAGGGACTAGCAGCACAGATACGCAGTATTTT. This gives the protein CASSLAGTSSTDTQYF. The chain carries TRBV12-3 or TRBV12-4 and TRBJ2-3; TRBD2 matches at 9 bases. The V segment lost 0 bases and the J segment 0 bases; nucleotides outside the gene matches: 1. The length of the CDR3 is 16 residues.

Worth noting for this clonotype: A read error may explain this, as a much larger clone is one base away. The CDR3 does not close with the conserved phenylalanine or tryptophan, likely indicating a read error. The chain joins TRBV27 to TRBJ2-7; 7 bases align to TRBD1. Germline V CDR1 and CDR2: MNHEY, SMNVEV (reference sequence). This CDR3 is built from 14 residues. V shed 1 base and J 4 bases; nucleotides not matched to a gene: 4. The CDR3 loop is CASSLYRGGYEQYL. The CDR3 nucleotides are TGTGCCAGCAGTTTATACAGGGGTGGTTACGAGCAGTACCTC.

Ten or more counts support this clonotype. The J gene is TRBJ2-1, the V gene TRBV6-1; D may be TRBD1 (5 bases). Germline CDR1 is MNHNS and CDR2 is SASEGT. The V gene lost 0 bases and the J gene lost 7 bases, with 16 bases spanning the gap. The CDR3 is 16 residues long. CDR3 in DNA: TGTGCCAGCAGTGAAGCGCTTCTGGCAGGGTCGAATGAGCAGTTCTTC. Protein sequence: CASSEALLAGSNEQFF.

This clonotype was seen ten or more times. The chain carries TRBV24-1 and TRBJ2-1, with 10 bases lining up with TRBD2. Trimming at V came to 4 bases and at J to 9 bases, leaving 14 bases not matched to a gene. Germline V gene sequence: CDR1 KGHDR, CDR2 SFDVKD. The CDR3 totals 17 residues. The CDR3 protein is CATSDQQLAGYGSEQFF. The CDR3 DNA reads TGTGCCACCAGTGACCAACAACTAGCGGGATATGGGAGTGAGCAGTTCTTC.

This clonotype appeared once. V and J are TRBV7-9 and TRBJ2-3, with TRBD2 matching over 9 bases. The J segment lost 0 bases and the V segment lost 5 bases, leaving 12 bases of the junction unmatched. Per the germline V gene, CDR1 is SEHNR and CDR2 is FQNEAQ (reference sequence). CDR3 length equals 18 residues. Written as DNA, the CDR3 is TGTGCCAGCAGCCCTCGGGTTTACACTAGCGGGAGCACAGATACGCAGTATTTT. Translating it yields CASSPRVYTSGSTDTQYF.

This clonotype came up a few times. The V and J genes are TRBV28 and TRBJ1-5; D uncertain. The ends were cut back, 4 bases at V and 2 bases at J, with 12 bases in the middle. CDR3 length: 15 amino acids. Germline V gives CDR1 MDHEN, CDR2 SYDVKM. The CDR3 nucleotides read TGTGCCAGCAGTTACGACGATGGGGGCAATCAGCCCCAGCATTTT. Protein sequence: CASSYDDGGNQPQHF.

A few counts support this clonotype. V gene TRBV25-1 combines with J gene TRBJ2-3; possible D gene TRBD1, 5 bases. V was shortened by 2 bases and J by 4 bases, with 7 bases between the two germline ends. The CDR3 has 13 amino acids. Germline V lookup: CDR1 MGHDK, CDR2 SYGVNS. CDR3 residues: CASSEGAADTQYF. The CDR3 coding sequence is TGTGCCAGCAGTGAAGGGGCCGCAGATACGCAGTATTTT.

This clonotype has just one count. The chain uses TRBV7-8 and TRBJ2-5; TRBD1 is a possible D gene (5 bases). Trimming pared 1 base from V and 1 base from J, leaving 13 bases between. Germline CDR1 reads SGHVS; CDR2 reads FQNEAQ. The CDR3 loop spans 16 amino acids. The CDR3 DNA follows: TGTGCCAGCAGCTTAGTTCCTCAGGGCCCCCAAGAGACCCAGTACTTC. This codes for CASSLVPQGPQETQYF.

V is TRBV14 and J is TRBJ1-2; D uncertain. The CDR3 is 13 residues long. CDR1 SGHDN and CDR2 FVKESK come from the germline V gene. Trimming took 0 bases from V and 5 from J, leaving 7 bases between them. CDR3 protein: CASSQDVVYGYTF. The CDR3, as DNA: TGTGCCAGCAGCCAAGATGTAGTGTATGGCTACACCTTC.

The chain carries TRBV7-6 and TRBJ1-6; 7 bases align to TRBD1. This CDR3 contains 16 residues. Germline CDR1 reads SGHVS; CDR2 reads FNYEAQ. The ends lost 1 base at V and 6 bases at J; junction bases unmatched: 6. CDR3 protein: CASSLGGRGSNSPLHF. CDR3 sequence (DNA): TGTGCCAGCAGCTTAGGGGGCAGGGGGAGTAATTCACCCCTCCACTTT.

This clonotype occurred many times. The V and J genes are TRBV6-1 and TRBJ1-3, with 7 bases that match TRBD1. The germline CDR1 and CDR2 sequences are MNHNS and SASEGT. Trimming removed 3 bases from V and 5 bases from J; junction bases left unmatched: 4. The CDR3 spans 14 residues. The chain's CDR3 is CASSDPGGRNTIYF. Here the CDR3 DNA reads TGTGCCAGCAGTGACCCAGGGGGGCGAAACACCATATATTTT.

This clonotype was detected many times. The chain employs TRBV28 and TRBJ2-7; 8 bases agree with TRBD2. This CDR3 region has 15 residues. Trimming removed 5 bases from V and 10 bases from J; junction bases left unmatched: 16. Per the germline V gene, CDR1 is MDHEN and CDR2 is SYDVKM. CDR3 DNA: TGTGCCAGCAGTCGGACCGGGACGGGGGGGGGATCACAGTACTTC. As protein: CASSRTGTGGGSQYF. The full variable domain, completed using reference TRBV28 and TRBJ2-7, is DVKVTQSSRYLVKRTGEKVFLECVQDMDHENMFWYRQDPGLGLRLIYFSYDVKMKEKGDIPEGYSVSREKKERFSLILESASTNQTSMYLCASSRTGTGGGSQYFGPGTRLTVT.

Worth noting for this clonotype: Just one base apart from a much larger clone, this may be a read error. The chain carries TRBV7-9 and TRBJ2-1, with 10 positions matching TRBD2. The CDR3 spans 18 residues. J lost 6 bases, V lost 1 base, and 12 bases had no gene match. Looked up from germline, CDR1 is SEHNR and CDR2 is FQNEAQ (reference sequence). For the CDR3, the DNA is TGTGCCAGCAGCTTAGTAGGGCTAGCGGGAGTAGCTGGCAATGAGCAGTTCTTC. Translation gives CASSLVGLAGVAGNEQFF. The full variable domain, in which reference TRBV7-9 and TRBJ2-1 provide the parts outside the CDR3, is DTGVSQNPRHKITKRGQNVTFRCDPISEHNRLYWYRQTLGQGPEFLTYFQNEAQLEKSRLLSDRFSAERPKGSFSTLEIQRTEQGDSAMYLCASSLVGLAGVAGNEQFFGPGTRLTVL.